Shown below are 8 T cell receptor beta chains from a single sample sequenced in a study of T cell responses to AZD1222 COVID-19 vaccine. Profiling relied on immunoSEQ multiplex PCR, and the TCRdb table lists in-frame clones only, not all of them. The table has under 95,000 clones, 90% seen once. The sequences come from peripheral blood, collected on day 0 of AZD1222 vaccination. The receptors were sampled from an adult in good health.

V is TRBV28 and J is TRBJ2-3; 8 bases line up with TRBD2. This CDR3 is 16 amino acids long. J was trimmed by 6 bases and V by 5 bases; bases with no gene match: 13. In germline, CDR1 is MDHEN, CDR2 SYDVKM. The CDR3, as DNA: TGTGCCAGCAGTACTCCTTCAGCGGGAGATCGGGATACGCAGTATTTT. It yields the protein CASSTPSAGDRDTQYF. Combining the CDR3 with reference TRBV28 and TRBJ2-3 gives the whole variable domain DVKVTQSSRYLVKRTGEKVFLECVQDMDHENMFWYRQDPGLGLRLIYFSYDVKMKEKGDIPEGYSVSREKKERFSLILESASTNQTSMYLCASSTPSAGDRDTQYFGPGTRLTVL.

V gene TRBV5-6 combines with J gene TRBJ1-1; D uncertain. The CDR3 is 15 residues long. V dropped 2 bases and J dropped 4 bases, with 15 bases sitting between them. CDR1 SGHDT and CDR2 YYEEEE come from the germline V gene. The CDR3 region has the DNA TGTGCCAGCAGCTTAGTCTCGAGCACCGGCACTGAAGCTTTCTTT. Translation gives CASSLVSSTGTEAFF.

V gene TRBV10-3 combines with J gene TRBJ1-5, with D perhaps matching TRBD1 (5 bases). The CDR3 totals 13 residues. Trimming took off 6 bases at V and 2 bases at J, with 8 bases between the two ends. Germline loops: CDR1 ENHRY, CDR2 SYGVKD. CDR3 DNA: TGTGCCATCAGCCAGGGCGGCAATCAGCCCCAGCATTTT. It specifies CAISQGGNQPQHF.

CDR3 region: CASRGDGNYGYTF. The CDR3 bases are TGTGCCAGCAGGGGGGACGGGAACTATGGCTACACCTTC. The chain recombines TRBV12-3 or TRBV12-4 with TRBJ1-2, with D possibly being TRBD1 (5 bases). The CDR3 spans 13 residues. The ends were cut back, 6 bases at V and 2 bases at J, with 10 bases in the middle.

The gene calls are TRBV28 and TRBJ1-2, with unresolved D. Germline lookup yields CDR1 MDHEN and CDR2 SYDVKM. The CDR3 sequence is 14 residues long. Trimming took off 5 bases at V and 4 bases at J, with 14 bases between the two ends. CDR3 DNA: TGTGCCAGCAGTCGAACACAATCGCCCTATGGCTACACCTTC. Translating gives CASSRTQSPYGYTF.

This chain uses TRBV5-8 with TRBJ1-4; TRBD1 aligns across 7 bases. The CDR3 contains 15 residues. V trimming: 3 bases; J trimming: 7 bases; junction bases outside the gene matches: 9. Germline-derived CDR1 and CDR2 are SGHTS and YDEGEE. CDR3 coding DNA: TGTGCCAGCAGCTCCGGGACAGCTTGGAGTGAAAAACTGTTTTTT. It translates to CASSSGTAWSEKLFF.

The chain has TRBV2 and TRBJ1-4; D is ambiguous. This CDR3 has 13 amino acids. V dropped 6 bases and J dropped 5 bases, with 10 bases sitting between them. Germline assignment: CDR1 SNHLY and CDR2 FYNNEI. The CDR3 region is CASSRTENEKLFF. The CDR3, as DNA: TGTGCCAGCAGCCGGACGGAGAATGAAAAACTGTTTTTT.

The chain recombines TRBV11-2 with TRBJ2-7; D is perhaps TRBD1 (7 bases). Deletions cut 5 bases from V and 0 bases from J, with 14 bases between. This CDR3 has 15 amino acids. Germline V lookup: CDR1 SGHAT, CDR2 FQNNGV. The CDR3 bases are TGTGCCAGCAGCCTTAGCGGACAGGACTCCTACGAGCAGTACTTC. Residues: CASSLSGQDSYEQYF. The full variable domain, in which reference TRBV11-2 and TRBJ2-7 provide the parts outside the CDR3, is EAGVAQSPRYKIIEKRQSVAFWCNPISGHATLYWYQQILGQGPKLLIQFQNNGVVDDSQLPKDRFSAERLKGVDSTLKIQPAKLEDSAVYLCASSLSGQDSYEQYFGPGTRLTVT.